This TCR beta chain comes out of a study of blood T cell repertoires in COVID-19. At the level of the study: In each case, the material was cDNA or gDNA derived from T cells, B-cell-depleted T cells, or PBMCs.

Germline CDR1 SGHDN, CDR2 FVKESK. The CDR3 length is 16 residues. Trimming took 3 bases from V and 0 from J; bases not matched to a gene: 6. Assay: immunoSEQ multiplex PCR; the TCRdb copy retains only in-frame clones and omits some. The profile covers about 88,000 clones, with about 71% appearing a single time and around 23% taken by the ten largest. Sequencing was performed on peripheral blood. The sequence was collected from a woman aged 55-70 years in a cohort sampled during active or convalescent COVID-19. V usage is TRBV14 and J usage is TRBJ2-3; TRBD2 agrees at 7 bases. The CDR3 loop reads CASSHRGDFSTDTQYF. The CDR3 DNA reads TGTGCCAGCAGCCATCGGGGGGACTTTAGCACAGATACGCAGTATTTT.